This T cell receptor (beta chain) was captured in a study of memory CD4+ T cells and cytomegalovirus serostatus. The sort gate was single viable CD3+CD4+CD8-CD45RO+ cells for memory CD4+ T cells. Authors' data handling: After removing out-of-frame reads, over 2 million distinct TCRbeta sequences remained. Profiling relied on immunoSEQ multiplex PCR, and the TCRdb table lists in-frame clones only, not all of them. Clone size and V and J calls were adopted from that table, with D and trimming inferred from the DNA. The sample has roughly 86,000 clones, about 80% seen once. Germline V gives CDR1 LNHNV, CDR2 YYDKDF (reference sequence). This CDR3 contains 13 residues. The V end was cut by 1 base, the J end by 7 bases, with 5 bases between. This clone was picked up many times.

The clonotype originates from an adult in good health and CMV-seropositive. Sequencing input: memory CD4+ T cells from blood. V and J are TRBV15 and TRBJ1-6; D gene unclear. CDR3 sequence: CATSRGRNSPLHF. The CDR3 DNA reads as TGTGCCACCAGCAGAGGTCGGAATTCACCCCTCCACTTT.